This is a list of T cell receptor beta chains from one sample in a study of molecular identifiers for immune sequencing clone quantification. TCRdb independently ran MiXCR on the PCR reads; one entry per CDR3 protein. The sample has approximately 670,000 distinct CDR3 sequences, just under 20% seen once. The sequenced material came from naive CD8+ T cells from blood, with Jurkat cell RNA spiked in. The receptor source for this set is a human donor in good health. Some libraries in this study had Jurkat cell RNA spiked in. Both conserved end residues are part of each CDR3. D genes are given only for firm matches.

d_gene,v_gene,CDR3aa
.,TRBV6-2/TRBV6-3,CASSYSIPSTGYTF
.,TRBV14,CASSQDSGIDEKLFF
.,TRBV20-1,CSARQLGDTDTQYF
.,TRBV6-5,CASSYSKLGITEAFF
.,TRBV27,CASSLSGAGYNEQFF
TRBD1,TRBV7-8,CASSPTEGQGLLLMNTEAFF
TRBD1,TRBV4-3,CASSQDARGQVPESGANVLTF
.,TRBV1,CTSTSGLARCEQYF
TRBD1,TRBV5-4,CASSLRQGAREQYF
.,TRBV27,CASSRRAYNEQFF
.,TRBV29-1,CSALRGGTDTQYF
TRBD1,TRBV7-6,CASSPFRGSYEQYF
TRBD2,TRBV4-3,CASSPGTSGGTDTQYF
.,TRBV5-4,CASSRWISGDTQYF
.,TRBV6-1,CANSARYEQYF
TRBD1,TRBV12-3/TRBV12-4,CASSFQGAYYGYTF
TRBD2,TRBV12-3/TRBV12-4,CASSLYLAGGDEQFF
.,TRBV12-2,CASRSADRRGGYTF
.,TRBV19,CASSIDPGLNTEAFF
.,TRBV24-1,CATSDGAVDVYGYTF
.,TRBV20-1,CSVLRVSSYEQYF
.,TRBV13,CASSLDRLGETNTGELFF
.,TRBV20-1,CSAISTRVEVNTEAFF
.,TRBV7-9,CASSHSGESNQPQHF
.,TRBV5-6,CASSSAFGSSYEQYF
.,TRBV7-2,CASSFRGEAYEQYF
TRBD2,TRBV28,CASSPSGRGYEQYF
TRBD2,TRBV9,CASSVGRESFPDTQYF
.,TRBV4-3,CASSQFNWDTEAFF
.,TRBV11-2,CASSSRSTEAFF
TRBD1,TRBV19,CASSMGQGGFEQYF
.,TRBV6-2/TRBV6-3,CASSYPEHQYF
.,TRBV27,CASSLLGVERASTDTQYF
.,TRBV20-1,CSAREHSPSYEQYF
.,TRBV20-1,CSAPGWENIQYF
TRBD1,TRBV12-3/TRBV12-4,CASSLARGRDTQYF
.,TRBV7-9,CASSLAGSSEEKLFF
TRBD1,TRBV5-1,CASSSGTGRSYEQYF
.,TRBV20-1,CSARDLSYWSEQYF
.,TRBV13,CASKQDLQNTGELFF
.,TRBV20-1,CSARPSPDTSSYEQYF
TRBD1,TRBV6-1,CASSDRGLNQPQHF
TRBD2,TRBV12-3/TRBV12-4,CASRPLAGLTDTQYF
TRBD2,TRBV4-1,CTSGQDGGRADTQYF
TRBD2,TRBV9,CASSVEGSGGAWDTRYF
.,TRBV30,CAWSVKLGAQPQHF
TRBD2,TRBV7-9,CASSPSSGLYSYEQYF
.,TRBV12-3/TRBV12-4,CASSFPVTMNTEAFF
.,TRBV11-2,CAVTGRGSSYEQYF
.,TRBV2,CASSDPPGGYGYTF
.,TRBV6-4,CASSDSLLTSSGANVLTF
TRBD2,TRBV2,CASTERTSIPDTQYF
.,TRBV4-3,CASSQEARDFYEQYF
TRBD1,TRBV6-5,CASSYGQGTGEQYF
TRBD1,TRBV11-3,CASSLVASGGLDEQFF